Listed here is a single T cell receptor (beta chain). Its antigen is undetermined. The length of the CDR3 is 16 residues. CDR1 and CDR2 (germline): LNHDA, SQIVND (reference sequence). Trimming at V came to 5 bases and at J to 4 bases, leaving 9 bases not matched to a gene. These data originate in a study of T-cell memory formation after mild COVID-19. About the research overall: TCR clusters were mostly donor specific. Broader study findings: CD4+ clones that contracted lay mainly in CM and EM; CD8+ ones lay in EMRA. Balance between CD4 and CD8 was seen in clones contracting day 15 to 85, and a CD4+ lean was seen in later expanders.

TCRdb ran MiXCR on the 5' RACE reads and lists one entry per CDR3 protein. The data show about 150,000 distinct CDR3 sequences, with 25% to 40% seen just once and around 13% held by the top ten. This clonotype was sampled from an adult woman who had mild COVID-19 (a few samples of this study predate the infection). Cell type and time point are not known. The specimen was PBMCs or a T cell subset sorted from them (not recorded which). The V call is TRBV19, the J call TRBJ2-3, with 10 bases identical to TRBD1. CDR3 DNA sequence: TGTGCCAGTAGTCCTCGGGACAGGGGAGTATCAGATACGCAGTATTTT. This sequence encodes CASSPRDRGVSDTQYF.